These 22 T cell receptor beta chains originate from one sample sequenced in a study of blood T cell repertoires in COVID-19. Clones were read by immunoSEQ multiplex PCR, and TCRdb kept only the in-frame ones, dropping some. The table records roughly 26,000 clones, around 92% of them present only once. Sequenced input: peripheral blood. Receptors were obtained from a human donor in a cohort sampled during active COVID-19.

The chain has TRBV5-4 and TRBJ1-1; D is possibly TRBD1 (5 bases). CDR3 size: 11 residues. CDR1 is SGHNT, CDR2 YYREEE, per germline (reference sequence). V was cut by 1 base and J by 7 bases, with 5 bases left in between. The CDR3 spells CASSLRGEAFF. CDR3 coding DNA: TGTGCCAGCAGCTTGAGGGGTGAAGCTTTCTTT.

This chain uses TRBV9 with TRBJ2-3; TRBD2 is a possible D gene (5 bases). Per germline, CDR1 SGDLS and CDR2 YYNGEE. Trimming took off 4 bases at V and 1 base at J, with 16 bases between the two ends. The CDR3 consists of 16 residues. DNA for the CDR3: TGTGCCAGCAGCCCCCCAGGACTGGCCCGCACAGATACGCAGTATTTT. Protein: CASSPPGLARTDTQYF.

This chain links TRBV4-1 with TRBJ2-3; 10 nucleotides agree with TRBD2. Germline-derived CDR1 and CDR2 are MGHRA and YSYEKL. The CDR3 totals 17 residues. V shed 0 bases, J shed 7 bases, and the junction held 10 bases outside the gene matches. The CDR3 coding sequence is TGCGCCAGCAGCCAAGATCAGGCTAGCGGGGGACGGAATACGCAGTATTTT. Its translation is CASSQDQASGGRNTQYF.

The rearrangement links TRBV28 to TRBJ2-1; 12 nucleotides line up with TRBD1. V lost 7 bases, J lost 9 bases, and 10 bases stayed unmatched. The CDR3 spans 15 residues. The germline V gene encodes CDR1 MDHEN and CDR2 SYDVKM. The CDR3 DNA reads as TGTGCCAGCACCACGGTGGGACAGGGGGCGTTTGAGCAGTTCTTC. It codes for CASTTVGQGAFEQFF.

This clone was seen once. The gene calls are TRBV5-1 and TRBJ1-4; the D gene is possibly TRBD1 (6 bases). CDR1 and CDR2 from the germline V gene are SGHRS and YFSETQ. The V gene lost 4 bases and the J gene lost 7 bases, with 17 bases spanning the gap. The CDR3 loop spans 15 amino acids. The CDR3 DNA sequence: TGCGCCAGCAGCCTCCAGGGGATATCTGTTGAAAAACTGTTTTTT. Protein product: CASSLQGISVEKLFF.

The V and J genes are TRBV10-1 and TRBJ1-6; no definite D call. In germline, CDR1 is WNHNN, CDR2 SYGVQD (reference sequence). V was pared by 3 bases and J by 14 bases, with 11 bases between. The CDR3 has 12 residues. CDR3 sequence: CASSDGGSALHF. The CDR3 nucleotides read TGCGCCAGCAGTGACGGCGGGTCGGCCCTCCACTTT.

V usage is TRBV7-7 and J usage is TRBJ2-5, with 9 positions matching TRBD2. Germline CDR1 and CDR2: SSHAT and FNYEAQ (reference sequence). The trim removed 5 bases at V and 4 bases at J, leaving 11 bases unmatched. The CDR3 is made up of 16 amino acids. Here the CDR3 reads CASSRTPAGGLETQYF. CDR3 nucleotides: TGTGCCAGCAGCCGCACCCCAGCGGGGGGTCTAGAGACCCAGTACTTC.

This clone was seen a few times. The chain couples TRBV10-1 to TRBJ2-5; D not certain. Germline lookup yields CDR1 WNHNN and CDR2 SYGVQD (reference sequence). V was clipped by 6 bases and J by 5 bases, with 16 bases between them. The CDR3 is 14 amino acids. The CDR3 DNA follows: TGCGCCAGCAGAAAAATTAGAGTCTGGGAGACCCAGTACTTC. Translating gives CASRKIRVWETQYF.

The chain is built from TRBV19 and TRBJ1-3, with D possibly matching TRBD1 (6 bases). V lost 3 bases and J 7 bases, leaving 16 bases between the germline ends. Germline CDR1 is LNHDA and CDR2 is SQIVND (reference sequence). This CDR3 has 15 residues. The CDR3 here is CASSIAQGNYNTIYF. The CDR3 region has the DNA TGTGCCAGTAGTATTGCCCAGGGGAATTATAACACCATATATTTT.

V is TRBV19 and J is TRBJ2-6; D possibly corresponds to TRBD1 (5 bases). CDR1 is LNHDA, CDR2 SQIVND, per germline (reference sequence). V was shortened by 5 bases and J by 0 bases, with 11 bases between the two germline ends. This CDR3 is built from 16 residues. The CDR3 loop reads CASSGRQPSGANVLTF. In nucleotides, the CDR3 is TGTGCCAGTAGTGGGCGACAGCCCTCTGGGGCCAACGTCCTGACTTTC.

This chain connects TRBV6-5 to TRBJ2-5, with D possibly being TRBD2 (7 bases). Germline CDR1 reads MNHEY; CDR2 reads SVGAGI. This CDR3 is 14 amino acids long. The V end lost 1 base, the J end lost 4 bases, and 10 bases lay between the germline ends. CDR3 sequence (DNA): TGTGCCAGCAGTTACTTGGGGGGGGCAGAGACCCAGTACTTC. Its protein product is CASSYLGGAETQYF.

This clone was recorded only once. The chain is built from TRBV3-1 (or the pseudogene TRBV3-2) and TRBJ1-2; weak D call: TRBD1 (6 bases). This CDR3 is 13 amino acids long. The V and J ends lost 4 bases and 8 bases respectively, with 14 bases between them. Germline V CDR1 and CDR2: LGHDT, YNNKEL (reference sequence). The CDR3 sequence is CASSPFRGHGYTF. The CDR3 DNA reads as TGTGCCAGCAGCCCCTTCAGGGGACACGGCTACACCTTC.

The J gene is TRBJ2-5, the V gene TRBV11-2; 7 nucleotides line up with TRBD2. CDR1 and CDR2 from the germline V gene are SGHAT and FQNNGV. The CDR3 consists of 12 residues. V was clipped by 1 base and J by 7 bases; unmatched bases: 0. In DNA form, the CDR3 reads TGTGCCAGCAGCTTAGGGGGGGGGACCCAGTACTTC. Encoded protein: CASSLGGGTQYF.

J is TRBJ2-7 and V is TRBV6-2 or TRBV6-3; 10 positions agree with TRBD1. With 2 bases clipped from V and 3 bases from J, the junction kept 4 bases outside the gene matches. Germline assignment: CDR1 MNHEY and CDR2 SVGEGT. The CDR3 has 15 residues. The CDR3 protein is CASSYPRTGGYEQYF. CDR3 DNA sequence: TGTGCCAGCAGTTACCCCAGGACAGGGGGCTACGAGCAGTACTTC.

This chain links TRBV2 with TRBJ1-2, with D maybe TRBD1 (6 bases). Trimming took off 5 bases at V and 8 bases at J, with 9 bases between the two ends. The CDR3 extends over 11 amino acids. Germline assignment: CDR1 SNHLY and CDR2 FYNNEI. The CDR3 sequence is CASSRTEGYTF. Written as DNA, the CDR3 is TGTGCCAGCAGTCGGACAGAGGGCTACACCTTC.

This chain joins TRBV19 and TRBJ2-3; 9 bases align to TRBD2. Germline values: CDR1 LNHDA, CDR2 SQIVND (reference sequence). This CDR3 is built from 14 residues. V lost 10 bases and J lost 4; bases outside the gene matches: 9. The CDR3, as DNA: TGTGCCACCAAGGAGGCTAGCGGGGCAGATACGCAGTATTTT. It specifies CATKEASGADTQYF.

This sequence joins TRBV3-1 (or the pseudogene TRBV3-2) and TRBJ1-4; 7 nucleotides line up with TRBD1. The germline V gene has CDR1 LGHDT and CDR2 YNNKEL (reference sequence). This CDR3 has 15 amino acids. V dropped 1 base and J dropped 8; count of bases not matched to a gene: 7. Here the CDR3 reads CASSQVGTVGEKLFF. In DNA form, the CDR3 reads TGTGCCAGCAGCCAAGTCGGGACAGTTGGCGAAAAACTGTTTTTT.

The chain combines TRBV6-5 with TRBJ2-7; TRBD2 matches at 11 bases. After removal of 8 bases from V and 2 bases from J, the junction contained 5 bases not matched to a gene. The CDR3 length is 14 residues. Germline values: CDR1 MNHEY, CDR2 SVGAGI. CDR3 region: CASGRLAGPYEQYF. DNA for the CDR3: TGTGCCAGCGGCAGACTAGCGGGACCCTACGAGCAGTACTTC.

The chain employs TRBV4-2 and TRBJ2-3; weak D call: TRBD1 (6 bases). The V end was cut by 0 bases, the J end by 1 base, with 17 bases between. Germline V gene lookup returns CDR1 LGHNA and CDR2 YNFKEQ. The CDR3 has 18 amino acids. This CDR3 is CASSQEGHAGLGTDTQYF. CDR3 bases: TGTGCCAGCAGCCAAGAGGGACACGCCGGGCTTGGCACAGATACGCAGTATTTT.

The chain recombines TRBV3-1 (or the pseudogene TRBV3-2) with TRBJ1-4, with 9 bases that match TRBD1. Germline V gene data show CDR1 as LGHDT and CDR2 as YNNKEL (reference sequence). The CDR3 consists of 14 residues. Trimming cost V 7 bases and J 5 bases; bases outside gene matches: 5. The CDR3 nucleotides are TGTGCCAGCACCATAGGGACAGGGAATGAAAAACTGTTTTTT. As protein: CASTIGTGNEKLFF.

V gene TRBV21-1 combines with J gene TRBJ2-7; TRBD2, the table's D call, was not compared with the DNA. TRBV21-1 is a pseudogene. The CDR3 has 16 residues. The CDR3 spells CASSKPRLAGVYEQYV. The CDR3 coding sequence is TGTGCCAGCAGCAAACCCCGACTAGCGGGGGTCTACGAGCAGTACGTC.

V gene TRBV5-1 combines with J gene TRBJ2-5; TRBD2 agrees at 10 bases. Germline CDR1 SGHRS, CDR2 YFSETQ. The CDR3 length is 16 residues. J lost 2 bases, V lost 4 bases, and 8 bases had no gene match. CDR3 in amino acids: CASSLVAGGSQETQYF. CDR3 in DNA: TGCGCCAGCAGCCTGGTAGCGGGGGGCAGTCAAGAGACCCAGTACTTC.